A single sample gave rise to the 4 T cell receptor beta chains below, sequenced in a study of T cell repertoires in cytomegalovirus infection. TCRdb re-derived calls from the reads in MiXCR, one entry per CDR3 protein. This sample has 400,000 or so distinct CDR3 sequences, with roughly 30% found just once. The sequencing input was PBMCs. These receptors were obtained from a human donor in good health (CMV status not recorded). Some clones in this sample may be carry-over from other donors' samples.

This clonotype showed up many times. The gene calls are TRBV12-3 or TRBV12-4 and TRBJ1-1; D is uncertain. The CDR3 has 14 residues. V was trimmed by 2 bases and J by 4 bases, leaving 11 bases between them. The CDR3, as DNA: TGTGCCAGCAGTTTAAAGGTGGAGGGCACTGAAGCTTTCTTT. This gives the protein CASSLKVEGTEAFF.

This clonotype was counted only a few times. The chain joins TRBV4-2 to TRBJ2-3; maybe TRBD2 (6 bases). V was cut by 0 bases and J by 2 bases, with 15 bases left in between. Germline CDR1 LGHNA, CDR2 YNFKEQ. The CDR3 runs to 17 residues. CDR3: CASSQDPRGAFTDTQYF. The DNA for the CDR3 is TGTGCCAGCAGCCAAGATCCCCGCGGGGCTTTCACAGATACGCAGTATTTT.

The rearrangement joins TRBV20-1 to TRBJ2-5; D is possibly TRBD2 (6 bases). CDR3 length: 14 amino acids. Germline assignment: CDR1 DFQATT and CDR2 SNEGSKA (reference sequence). V was cut by 3 bases and J by 2 bases, with 13 bases left in between. The CDR3 DNA is TGCAGTGCTAGTTATACTGGGGGGCAAGAGACCCAGTACTTC. This gives the protein CSASYTGGQETQYF.

This clonotype was recorded many times. The chain carries TRBV7-2 and TRBJ2-7, with 8 bases lining up with TRBD1. J was trimmed by 5 bases and V by 4 bases; bases with no gene match: 7. The CDR3 spans 14 residues. Germline V gives CDR1 SGHTA, CDR2 FQGNSA. The CDR3 reads CASSSGTGPNEQYF. The CDR3 bases are TGTGCCAGCAGCTCCGGGACAGGCCCGAACGAGCAGTACTTC.